The rows below give T cell receptor beta chains drawn from one sample of a study of blood T cell repertoires in COVID-19. The repertoire was sequenced with immunoSEQ multiplex PCR; TCRdb's copy has only in-frame clones and lacks some. Altogether about 170,000 clones are present, approximately 82% being singletons, with the ten largest covering over 9.5%. The sequenced sample was peripheral blood. These receptors all come from a woman older than 75 with active or convalescent COVID-19. Both conserved end residues are part of each CDR3. Each record gives: V gene, J gene, D gene, clone size, CDR3 DNA, CDR3 protein. A D gene is named only where the DNA matches it firmly. The size entry is marked missing in some rows and otherwise reads once, few, many or a size class.

TRBV7-9,TRBJ1-2,-,-,TGTGCCAGCAGCTTAATGGACAGTTCCTATGGCTACACCTTC,CASSLMDSSYGYTF
TRBV2,TRBJ2-3,TRBD1,few,TGTGCCAGCATAAGGGACAGGGTAGTGGATACGCAGTATTTT,CASIRDRVVDTQYF
TRBV7-6,TRBJ1-5,-,-,TGTGCCAGCAGCTTGGGTGCGGCGTATAGCAATCAGCCCCAGCATTTT,CASSLGAAYSNQPQHF
TRBV2,TRBJ2-1,TRBD1,-,TGTGCCAGCAGGCACGACAGGGGTCCCTACAATGAGCAGTTCTTC,CASRHDRGPYNEQFF
TRBV6-2/TRBV6-3,TRBJ1-1,-,-,TGTGCCAGCAGTTATGAGTTGGGGGGTTCGGACACTGAAGCTTTCTTT,CASSYELGGSDTEAFF
TRBV13,TRBJ2-7,TRBD2,-,TGTGCCAGCAGCTTCGGGAGCGGGAACTACGAGCAGTACTTC,CASSFGSGNYEQYF
TRBV6-1,TRBJ2-7,TRBD1,-,TGTGCCAGCAGTGAACAGGGACAGGTCTACGAGCAGTACTTC,CASSEQGQVYEQYF
TRBV5-4,TRBJ1-6,-,-,TGTGCCAGCAGCTTGGCCCTACCACCCCTCCACTTT,CASSLALPPLHF
TRBV28,TRBJ1-1,-,-,TGTGCCAGCAGTTTGGTGGACTCGGCCGAGTCCACTGAAGCTTTCTTT,CASSLVDSAESTEAFF
TRBV10-3,TRBJ2-7,TRBD2,-,TGTGCCATCAGTGAAGGGCTAGCGGACAACTACGAGCAGTACTTC,CAISEGLADNYEQYF
TRBV9,TRBJ2-2,TRBD2,-,TGTGCCAGCAGCGTAGCGGTCGGGAGGGGAGCCGGGGAGCTGTTTTTT,CASSVAVGRGAGELFF
TRBV2,TRBJ2-1,-,-,TGTGCCAGCAGGAAAAGCGGACTTCCACCCAATGAGCAGTTCTTC,CASRKSGLPPNEQFF
TRBV5-5,TRBJ1-2,-,-,TGTGCCAGCAGCTCAATGACGGGAAACTATGGCTACACCTTC,CASSSMTGNYGYTF
TRBV12-5,TRBJ1-2,-,-,TGTGCTAGTGGTCCACGGGAAATCGGTGGCTACACCTTC,CASGPREIGGYTF
TRBV9,TRBJ1-4,-,once,TGTGCCAGCAGCGTAGGAGGACAGATAAATGAAAAACTGTTTTTT,CASSVGGQINEKLFF
TRBV2,TRBJ1-4,TRBD1,-,TGTGCCAGCAGTCCTCGGACAGGGGTAGGGAATGAAAAACTGTTTTTT,CASSPRTGVGNEKLFF
TRBV7-8,TRBJ2-1,-,few,TGTGCCAGCAGCTTAGCGGGTTTGACAGGCAGCCGTCCCTACAATGAGCAGTTCTTC,CASSLAGLTGSRPYNEQFF
TRBV4-1,TRBJ1-6,TRBD1,-,TGCGCCAGCAGCCAAGCGGCGGGACAGGGGGTGAATTCACCCCTCCACTTT,CASSQAAGQGVNSPLHF
TRBV11-2,TRBJ2-7,TRBD1,-,TGTGCCAGCAGCTTACCCGGGACAGGACCCGGTTACGAGCAGTACTTC,CASSLPGTGPGYEQYF
TRBV3-1/TRBV3-2,TRBJ2-2,-,few,TGTGCCAGCGAGGTAGGGAGGATCGGGGAGCTGTTTTTT,CASEVGRIGELFF